Below are 30 T cell receptor beta chains sequenced from a single sample in a study of blood T cells in healthy people across ages (dated by TCRdb to between 2014 and 2016). Library generation was performed with 5' RACE. TCRdb records Illumina HiSeq 2500 as the sequencer. The second PCR ran for about 7 to 11 cycles and used a J-beta primer mix along with a sample-barcoded 5' primer. Using fastp trimming at Q25 and MiXCR clonotype assembly, TCRdb reanalyzed the public sequencing data and kept in-frame beta chains. Duplicate CDR3 protein sequences are folded into a single record with the most common DNA and genes. A total of just over 800,000 distinct CDR3 sequences appear in this sample, around 62% of them only once. The ten largest make up about a quarter of the sample. Material: blood. The receptor source for this set is a man in his thirties or forties in good health.

The chain uses TRBV5-1 and TRBJ2-3, with 13 bases aligning to TRBD2. V lost 3 bases and J lost 2; bases outside the gene matches: 6. Looked up from germline, CDR1 is SGHRS and CDR2 is YFSETQ. This CDR3 region has 17 residues. The CDR3 sequence: CASSSRLAGGITDTQYF. The CDR3 DNA sequence: TGCGCCAGCAGCTCCAGACTAGCGGGGGGAATCACAGATACGCAGTATTTT. Complete variable domain (other parts from reference TRBV5-1 and TRBJ2-3): KAGVTQTPRYLIKTRGQQVTLSCSPISGHRSVSWYQQTPGQGLQFLFEYFSETQRNKGNFPGRFSGRQFSNSRSEMNVSTLELGDSALYLCASSSRLAGGITDTQYFGPGTRLTVL.

The chain recombines TRBV5-1 with TRBJ2-3, with TRBD1 matching over 9 bases. Trimming took 4 bases from V and 2 from J; bases not matched to a gene: 5. The germline gives CDR1 SGHRS, CDR2 YFSETQ. The CDR3 is made up of 15 amino acids. CDR3 nucleotides: TGCGCCAGCAGCCCGGGACAGGGCACCACAGATACGCAGTATTTT. This sequence encodes CASSPGQGTTDTQYF.

This clonotype has a handful of counts. The V gene is TRBV28, the J gene TRBJ2-7, with no clear D. V lost 6 bases and J 2 bases, leaving 11 bases between the germline ends. Germline values: CDR1 MDHEN, CDR2 SYDVKM. This CDR3 spans 13 amino acids. CDR3 residues: CASSHRRTYEQYF. The CDR3 DNA sequence: TGTGCCAGCAGCCACCGTAGAACCTACGAGCAGTACTTC.

This clonotype was seen just once. The rearrangement links TRBV11-2 to TRBJ1-1; D gene uncertain. The CDR3 covers 11 residues. The germline CDR1 and CDR2 sequences are SGHAT and FQNNGV. Trimming cost V 5 bases and J 7 bases, with 8 bases left between them. CDR3 region: CASSPRNEAFF. CDR3 DNA sequence: TGTGCCAGCAGCCCCCGTAATGAAGCTTTCTTT.

A remark on this clonotype: At one boundary the junction diverges from the germline segment, which might be a read error. This chain joins TRBV27 and TRBJ2-7; D remains unclear. Germline V gives CDR1 MNHEY, CDR2 SMNVEV (reference sequence). The CDR3 runs 13 residues. The CDR3 bases are TGTGCCGGCAGTCAGTGGACGGCCAGGGAGCAGTACTTC. Translated: CAGSQWTAREQYF.

This chain links TRBV7-2 with TRBJ2-7; 8 bases match TRBD2. The germline V gene encodes CDR1 SGHTA and CDR2 FQGNSA. The CDR3 contains 14 residues. V shed 4 bases and J 3 bases; nucleotides not matched to a gene: 5. The DNA of the CDR3 is TGTGCCAGCAGCTGGTCCCTAGCGGGCTACGAGCAGTACTTC. Translation: CASSWSLAGYEQYF.

This sequence joins TRBV24-1 and TRBJ2-1; D gene unclear. V lost 3 bases to trimming and J lost 2 bases, with 10 bases between them. The CDR3 totals 15 residues. Germline V gene sequence: CDR1 KGHDR, CDR2 SFDVKD. The CDR3 coding sequence is TGTGCCACCAGTGATCCCCGCGGACCCTACAATGAGCAGTTCTTC. Its protein is CATSDPRGPYNEQFF.

This clonotype was found many times. The V gene is TRBV6-6, the J gene TRBJ2-7; TRBD1 matches at 7 bases. From germline, CDR1 is MNHNY and CDR2 SVGAGI (reference sequence). The CDR3 is 15 residues long. Trimming cost V 6 bases and J 6 bases; bases outside gene matches: 14. The CDR3 protein is CASSLRGPTGGEQYF. CDR3 bases: TGTGCCAGCAGCCTAAGGGGGCCTACTGGCGGCGAGCAGTACTTC.

The table lists this clonotype with a count of one. The chain employs TRBV19 and TRBJ1-4, with TRBD1 as a possible D gene (5 bases). The CDR3 loop spans 18 amino acids. Germline CDR1 and CDR2: LNHDA and SQIVND (reference sequence). V was pared by 5 bases and J by 0 bases, with 19 bases between. The DNA of the CDR3 is TGTGCCAGTAGTGTTTCCGACTGGGACGGAGCAACTAATGAAAAACTGTTTTTT. This encodes CASSVSDWDGATNEKLFF.

The rearrangement joins TRBV7-9 to TRBJ2-1, with TRBD1 as a possible D gene (5 bases). This CDR3 has 15 amino acids. Looked up from germline, CDR1 is SEHNR and CDR2 is FQNEAQ (reference sequence). The germline V and J ends were trimmed by 5 bases and 3 bases, with 14 bases remaining between them. The CDR3 sequence is CASSRPWQGYNEQFF. The CDR3 region has the DNA TGTGCCAGCAGCCGCCCGTGGCAGGGCTACAATGAGCAGTTCTTC. Full variable domain (missing parts from reference TRBV7-9 and TRBJ2-1): DTGVSQNPRHKITKRGQNVTFRCDPISEHNRLYWYRQTLGQGPEFLTYFQNEAQLEKSRLLSDRFSAERPKGSFSTLEIQRTEQGDSAMYLCASSRPWQGYNEQFFGPGTRLTVL.

The chain is built from TRBV11-1 and TRBJ2-6; 9 bases align to TRBD1. Germline V gene lookup returns CDR1 SGHAT and CDR2 FQDESV (reference sequence). This CDR3 is 17 amino acids long. V lost 5 bases and J lost 2; bases outside the gene matches: 7. The DNA of the CDR3 is TGTGCCAGCAGCGTCCGACAGGGGGTAGCTGGGGCCAACGTCCTGACTTTC. It translates to CASSVRQGVAGANVLTF.

This clonotype has a handful of counts. The rearrangement links TRBV29-1 to TRBJ1-2; perhaps TRBD1 as D (6 bases). The CDR3 loop spans 12 amino acids. The germline V and J ends were trimmed by 3 bases and 4 bases, with 9 bases remaining between them. Germline CDR1 reads SQVTM; CDR2 reads ANQGSEA. The CDR3 here is CSVDLGAYGYTF. Here the CDR3 DNA reads TGCAGCGTTGATCTGGGGGCCTATGGCTACACCTTC.

This clonotype was observed a handful of times. The chain uses TRBV29-1 and TRBJ2-1; D is unresolved. Per germline, CDR1 SQVTM and CDR2 ANQGSEA. This CDR3 has 11 residues. V was pared by 8 bases and J by 0 bases, with 5 bases between. The CDR3 spells CSFGSYNEQFF. CDR3 bases: TGCAGCTTCGGCTCCTACAATGAGCAGTTCTTC.

In DNA form, the CDR3 reads TGTGCCAGCAGCTCGGACAGCGCTCGGGAGCAGTACTTC. It is translated as CASSSDSAREQYF. The V and J genes are TRBV5-5 and TRBJ2-4, with D perhaps assigned TRBD1 or TRBD2 (6 bases each). The V and J ends lost 3 bases and 13 bases respectively, with 17 bases between them. Germline-derived CDR1 and CDR2 are SGHKS and YYEKEE (reference sequence). CDR3 length equals 13 residues.

Worth noting for this clonotype: Relative to the germline gene, one junction end is altered; a read error may explain this. CDR3 sequence (DNA): TGTGCCATCAGTGAGGGGACACCCAGCACAGGTACGCAGTATTTT. It yields the protein CAISEGTPSTGTQYF. This chain links TRBV10-3 with TRBJ2-3; D may be TRBD1 (6 bases). Germline values: CDR1 ENHRY, CDR2 SYGVKD. The CDR3 spans 15 residues.

The chain carries TRBV9 and TRBJ2-4, with 8 nucleotides matching TRBD2. The J call is doubtful: the DNA matches TRBJ2-7 better. Germline V gene lookup returns CDR1 SGDLS and CDR2 YYNGEE. This CDR3 is built from 14 residues. As DNA, the CDR3 is TGTGCCAGCAGCGCGACTAGCGCTGCCTACGAGCAGTACTTC. Protein product: CASSATSAAYEQYF.

This clonotype showed up just a few times. V is TRBV27 and J is TRBJ2-1; TRBD2 agrees at 8 bases. The germline gives CDR1 MNHEY, CDR2 SMNVEV (reference sequence). The CDR3 covers 14 residues. V lost 2 bases to trimming and J lost 7 bases; unmatched junction nucleotides: 4. As DNA, the CDR3 is TGTGCCAGCAGTTTAAGCGGGGGCGGGAATGAGCAGTTCTTC. Translating gives CASSLSGGGNEQFF.

The V gene is TRBV6-2 or TRBV6-3, the J gene TRBJ1-1; TRBD1 matches 9 bases. The CDR3 contains 16 residues. J was trimmed by 5 bases and V by 7 bases; bases with no gene match: 14. Per germline, CDR1 MNHEY and CDR2 SVGEGT. For the CDR3, the DNA is TGTGCCAGCAACCCCCACAGGGGGCAGGTGGGGACTGAAGCTTTCTTT. It codes for CASNPHRGQVGTEAFF.

The V and J genes are TRBV4-2 and TRBJ2-1, with no clear D. Germline CDR1 and CDR2: LGHNA and YNFKEQ. CDR3 length equals 16 residues. V lost 1 base and J lost 0, with 10 bases in between. DNA of the CDR3: TGTGCCAGCAGCCAAGTTGGCCGGAGCTCCTACAATGAGCAGTTCTTC. Translation: CASSQVGRSSYNEQFF.

The chain recombines TRBV7-2 with TRBJ2-1; D is unclear. V was trimmed by 5 bases and J by 4 bases, leaving 15 bases between them. The CDR3 is made up of 15 amino acids. The germline gives CDR1 SGHTA, CDR2 FQGNSA. The CDR3 region is CASSLAPRNYNEQFF. Here the CDR3 DNA reads TGTGCCAGCAGCCTTGCCCCGCGGAATTACAATGAGCAGTTCTTC.

V and J are TRBV6-5 and TRBJ1-2; D may be TRBD1 (5 bases). Trimming stripped 5 bases from V and 8 bases from J, with 15 bases between. CDR1 is MNHEY and CDR2 is SVGAGI in the germline V gene. The CDR3 runs 13 residues. CDR3 DNA sequence: TGTGCCAGCAGTGACAACCGGGGCGTAGGCTACACCTTC. Translation gives CASSDNRGVGYTF.

The chain combines TRBV13 with TRBJ2-7; D is perhaps TRBD2 (6 bases). Trimming cost V 1 base and J 6 bases, with 19 bases left between them. The CDR3 contains 16 residues. Germline assignment: CDR1 PRHDT and CDR2 FYEKMQ (reference sequence). The chain's CDR3 is CASSLVSGTYPFEQYF. CDR3 nucleotide sequence: TGTGCCAGCAGCTTAGTTTCGGGGACTTACCCCTTCGAGCAGTACTTC.

The V and J genes are TRBV9 and TRBJ1-3, with TRBD1 as a possible D gene (5 bases). V was trimmed by 4 bases and J by 0 bases, leaving 14 bases between them. The length of the CDR3 is 16 residues. Germline CDR1 SGDLS, CDR2 YYNGEE. In nucleotides, the CDR3 is TGTGCCAGCAGCCCGCGTGGGGGAAACTCTGGAAACACCATATATTTT. As protein: CASSPRGGNSGNTIYF.

The chain recombines TRBV6-5 with TRBJ2-2; 7 bases fit TRBD1. The CDR3 has 15 amino acids. V shed 2 bases, J shed 3 bases, and the junction held 3 bases outside the gene matches. The germline V gene has CDR1 MNHEY and CDR2 SVGAGI. The CDR3 loop reads CASSYVQGDTGELFF. DNA for the CDR3: TGTGCCAGCAGTTACGTTCAGGGGGACACCGGGGAGCTGTTTTTT.

The chain recombines TRBV4-3 with TRBJ2-3; D uncertain. V lost 0 bases to trimming and J lost 2 bases, with 9 bases between them. The V gene's germline CDR1 is LGHNA and CDR2 YSLEER. This CDR3 region has 15 residues. CDR3 sequence (DNA): TGCGCCAGCAGCCAAGATCAATCTACCACAGATACGCAGTATTTT. This codes for CASSQDQSTTDTQYF.

As concerns this clonotype: Germline is not matched at one junction end, which may reflect a read error. The rearrangement links TRBV12-3 or TRBV12-4 to TRBJ2-3; D is unclear. The length of the CDR3 is 14 residues. This chain's CDR3 is CASSLARSTETQYF. For the CDR3, the DNA is TGTGCCAGCAGTTTAGCCAGAAGCACAGAGACGCAGTATTTT.

This clonotype was detected only a few times. The chain couples TRBV12-3 or TRBV12-4 to TRBJ2-5; 10 bases align to TRBD2. J gave up 3 bases and V 3 bases, and 4 bases lay outside the gene matches. This CDR3 spans 15 amino acids. This chain's CDR3 is CASSFPTSGEETQYF. In DNA form, the CDR3 reads TGTGCCAGCAGTTTCCCCACTAGCGGGGAAGAGACCCAGTACTTC.

This clonotype has more than one count but fewer than ten. The V call is TRBV27, the J call TRBJ2-7; TRBD2 agrees at 7 bases. The J call may be incorrect, as the DNA end agrees better with TRBJ2-5. Germline CDR1 reads MNHEY; CDR2 reads SMNVEV (reference sequence). This CDR3 is built from 14 residues. CDR3: CASSPAGDIETQYF. Written as DNA, the CDR3 is TGTGCCAGCAGCCCGGCGGGGGATATCGAGACCCAGTACTTC.

This chain links TRBV18 with TRBJ2-2; D perhaps matches TRBD1 (5 bases). CDR1 is KGHSH and CDR2 is LQKENI in the germline V gene. CDR3 length equals 17 residues. Trimming shortened V by 1 base and J by 0 bases, and 12 bases separated the two germline ends. The CDR3 loop is CASSPLRERSNTGELFF. The CDR3, as DNA: TGTGCCAGCTCACCACTCAGGGAACGTTCGAACACCGGGGAGCTGTTTTTT.

The chain carries TRBV12-3 or TRBV12-4 and TRBJ2-5; TRBD1 matches at 9 bases. This CDR3 contains 14 residues. Unmatched junction bases numbered 2, after V lost 5 bases and J lost 1 base. DNA of the CDR3: TGTGCCAGCAGTGGGGACAGGGTCCAAGAGACCCAGTACTTC. Protein product: CASSGDRVQETQYF.